Sequencing of this T cell receptor (beta chain) was carried out in a study of blood T cell repertoires in COVID-19. This clone showed up just once. Authors' methods: Estimation of nucleated cell counts was performed using reference gene primer amplification. Sequenced by immunoSEQ multiplex PCR; TCRdb stores in-frame clones only, minus some. V and J calls and clone size are copied from that table; D and trimming were computed from the DNA. The sample records about 200,000 clones, over 75% being singletons. The CDR3 runs to 14 residues. Germline V gene sequence: CDR1 MGHDK, CDR2 SYGVNS. V trimming: 6 bases; J trimming: 3 bases; junction bases outside the gene matches: 5.

The origin of this receptor is a woman between 65 and 79 years old with COVID-19, enrolled during active disease. This rearrangement joins TRBV25-1 to TRBJ1-1; 9 nucleotides match TRBD1. Specimen: peripheral blood. The CDR3 region is CASSRTGVDTEAFF. CDR3 nucleotides: TGTGCCAGCAGCCGGACAGGGGTTGACACTGAAGCTTTCTTT.